One sample yielded the 27 T cell receptor beta chains listed below, sequenced in a study of shared clonotypes between healthy human individuals. The data were produced by immunoSEQ multiplex PCR, yet TCRdb's version contains in-frame clones alone and is incomplete. Of roughly 550,000 clones listed, around 95% are singletons. The naive CD8 fraction comprised CD45RO-negative cells positively selected for CCR7 and excluded terminally differentiated effector memory CD45RA+ cells. The source material was naive CD8+ T cells sorted from blood. The receptors come from a woman aged 30 to 39 in good health.

The chain uses TRBV5-1 and TRBJ2-2; possibly TRBD2 for D (5 bases). From germline, CDR1 is SGHRS and CDR2 YFSETQ. The CDR3 consists of 16 residues. Trimming left V 6 bases short and J 7 bases short, with 22 bases between. CDR3 bases: TGCGCCAGCAACCCTGACACCCCCCCGGGGATCGGGGAGCTGTTTTTT. As protein: CASNPDTPPGIGELFF.

The chain recombines TRBV29-1 with TRBJ2-2; either TRBD1 or TRBD2 may supply D (6 bases each). CDR3 length equals 15 residues. V lost 7 bases, J lost 0 bases, and 15 bases lay in between. The germline CDR1 and CDR2 sequences are SQVTM and ANQGSEA. The CDR3 sequence is CSGLGAGTNTGELFF. The CDR3 DNA sequence: TGCAGCGGCTTGGGGGCGGGAACGAACACCGGGGAGCTGTTTTTT.

This clone was seen only once. The J gene is TRBJ2-1, the V gene TRBV4-2; 7 nucleotides match TRBD2. Unmatched junction bases numbered 11, after V lost 0 bases and J lost 9 bases. CDR1 and CDR2 (germline): LGHNA, YNFKEQ. The CDR3 runs 16 residues. The CDR3 nucleotides are TGTGCCAGCAGCCAAGATGCAGGGACGGGAGGAGTTGAGCAGTTCTTC. This encodes CASSQDAGTGGVEQFF.

The J gene is TRBJ2-1, the V gene TRBV2; the D gene is possibly TRBD2 (5 bases). This CDR3 spans 13 amino acids. V gave up 6 bases and J gave up 2 bases, with 8 bases separating them. CDR1 is SNHLY and CDR2 is FYNNEI in the germline V gene. The chain's CDR3 is CASRSGAYNEQFF. Here the CDR3 DNA reads TGTGCCAGCAGGAGCGGTGCCTACAATGAGCAGTTCTTC.

In DNA form, the CDR3 reads TGTGCCAGCAGTCCATACTCCAGAGCGGCTAATGAAAAACTGTTTTTT. Translated, it gives CASSPYSRAANEKLFF. This chain uses TRBV14 with TRBJ1-4; D unresolved. The germline V gene encodes CDR1 SGHDN and CDR2 FVKESK. This CDR3 has 16 amino acids. The ends were cut back, 6 bases at V and 3 bases at J, with 17 bases in the middle.

The chain recombines TRBV9 with TRBJ1-4, with D tentatively TRBD1 (5 bases). V lost 0 bases and J lost 7, with 16 bases in between. The CDR3 covers 16 residues. Germline V gene data show CDR1 as SGDLS and CDR2 as YYNGEE. For the CDR3, the DNA is TGTGCCAGCAGCGTAGCTACGGAGAGGGGCGGTGAAAAACTGTTTTTT. Amino acid sequence: CASSVATERGGEKLFF.

This chain connects TRBV5-1 to TRBJ2-1; a possible D gene is TRBD2 (6 bases). CDR1 and CDR2 (germline): SGHRS, YFSETQ. The CDR3 consists of 14 residues. The ends were cut back, 4 bases at V and 5 bases at J, with 13 bases in the middle. The CDR3 region has the DNA TGCGCCAGCAGCCCTTGGGACTCAAACAATGAGCAGTTCTTC. It yields the protein CASSPWDSNNEQFF.

Written as DNA, the CDR3 is TGTGCCAGCAGTCCTGAGGGGGTCGAGCAGTACTTC. This gives the protein CASSPEGVEQYF. The V call is TRBV7-9, the J call TRBJ2-7, with D perhaps matching TRBD1 (6 bases). CDR3 size: 12 residues. V shed 6 bases and J shed 6 bases, with 12 bases lying between them. Germline CDR1 reads SEHNR; CDR2 reads FQNEAQ (reference sequence).

The genes are TRBV5-8 and TRBJ2-5, with a possible D match to TRBD2 (5 bases). Germline V CDR1 and CDR2: SGHTS, YDEGEE. The CDR3 extends over 12 amino acids. V lost 4 bases, J lost 10 bases, and 14 bases lay in between. As DNA, the CDR3 is TGTGCCAGCAGCCGCCACCGGGGTGGCCAGTACTTC. It is translated as CASSRHRGGQYF. The variable domain in full, completed from reference TRBV5-8 and TRBJ2-5, reads EAGVTQSPTHLIKTRGQQATLRCSPISGHTSVYWYQQALGLGLQFLLWYDEGEERNRGNFPPRFSGRQFPNYSSELNVNALELEDSALYLCASSRHRGGQYFGPGTRLLVL.

This chain uses TRBV30 with TRBJ1-4; a weak D match, TRBD1 (5 bases). The germline CDR1 and CDR2 sequences are GTSNPN and SVGIG (reference sequence). Trimming cost V 1 base and J 3 bases, with 12 bases left between them. The CDR3 has 15 residues. The DNA of the CDR3 is TGTGCCTGGAGTGAAGGGGAGGGCCCTAATGAAAAACTGTTTTTT. Translated, it gives CAWSEGEGPNEKLFF.

This chain links TRBV7-6 with TRBJ2-7, with D perhaps assigned TRBD1 or TRBD2 (5 bases each). Germline CDR1 SGHVS, CDR2 FNYEAQ. The CDR3 is 15 amino acids. V lost 0 bases and J 2 bases, leaving 11 bases between the germline ends. CDR3 nucleotide sequence: TGTGCCAGCAGCTTAGCGGTGGGGGTAACCTACGAGCAGTACTTC. Its protein product is CASSLAVGVTYEQYF. Full variable domain (outside the CDR3, taken from reference TRBV7-6 and TRBJ2-7): GAGVSQSPRYKVTKRGQDVALRCDPISGHVSLYWYRQALGQGPEFLTYFNYEAQQDKSGLPNDRFSAERPEGSISTLTIQRTEQRDSAMYRCASSLAVGVTYEQYFGPGTRLTVT.

This chain uses TRBV7-9 with TRBJ2-5; 9 bases match TRBD2. V dropped 6 bases and J dropped 2; count of bases not matched to a gene: 10. This CDR3 comprises 16 residues. The germline V gene encodes CDR1 SEHNR and CDR2 FQNEAQ (reference sequence). The DNA for the CDR3 is TGTGCCAGCAGTCCTCATAGCGGGAGTGGGCAAGAGACCCAGTACTTC. Amino acid sequence: CASSPHSGSGQETQYF.

The chain has TRBV27 and TRBJ2-5; 10 nucleotides agree with TRBD1. The germline V gene has CDR1 MNHEY and CDR2 SMNVEV (reference sequence). J lost 7 bases, V lost 0 bases, and 11 bases had no gene match. The CDR3 runs 17 residues. The DNA for the CDR3 is TGTGCCAGCAGTTTATCCGCCGGGACAGGGGTCCGGGCGACCCAGTACTTC. It is translated as CASSLSAGTGVRATQYF.

This sequence joins TRBV27 and TRBJ1-2; D is uncertain. V dropped 5 bases and J dropped 7 bases, with 14 bases sitting between them. This CDR3 contains 13 residues. In germline, CDR1 is MNHEY, CDR2 SMNVEV (reference sequence). The CDR3 sequence is CASSPSTWTGYTF. CDR3 bases: TGTGCCAGCAGTCCCTCGACATGGACTGGCTACACCTTC.

The CDR3 nucleotides read TGCGCCAGCAGCCAGGGGACAGGGGGCGGAAGGTTCGAGCAGTACTTC. The encoded protein is CASSQGTGGGRFEQYF. This sequence joins TRBV4-1 and TRBJ2-7; TRBD1 aligns across 12 bases. The CDR3 is 16 residues long. V dropped 3 bases and J dropped 6; count of bases not matched to a gene: 9. Germline loops: CDR1 MGHRA, CDR2 YSYEKL.

CDR3 loop: CASSQVAWGMNTEAFF. The CDR3 DNA reads as TGCGCCAGCAGCCAAGTTGCGTGGGGGATGAACACTGAAGCTTTCTTT. V is TRBV4-1 and J is TRBJ1-1, with D possibly matching TRBD1 (5 bases). The CDR3 is made up of 16 amino acids. The V gene lost 1 base and the J gene lost 0 bases, with 12 bases spanning the gap. Germline V gene sequence: CDR1 MGHRA, CDR2 YSYEKL.

This clone was picked up one time. The J gene is TRBJ1-2, the V gene TRBV19; perhaps TRBD1 as D (6 bases). The CDR3 consists of 13 residues. V lost 1 base to trimming and J lost 8 bases, with 11 bases between them. Per germline, CDR1 LNHDA and CDR2 SQIVND (reference sequence). The DNA of the CDR3 is TGTGCCAGTAGTATAGGCACCAGGGGAGGCTACACCTTC. Translation: CASSIGTRGGYTF.

The gene calls are TRBV28 and TRBJ2-1; 11 bases line up with TRBD2. Germline values: CDR1 MDHEN, CDR2 SYDVKM. The CDR3 sequence is 15 residues long. J lost 5 bases, V lost 5 bases, and 5 bases had no gene match. This CDR3 is CASSPLAGDNNEQFF. CDR3 in DNA: TGTGCCAGCAGTCCACTAGCGGGAGATAACAATGAGCAGTTCTTC.

The chain combines TRBV4-2 with TRBJ2-5; TRBD2 is a possible D gene (6 bases). This CDR3 contains 18 residues. V was cut by 0 bases and J by 4 bases, with 21 bases left in between. Germline V CDR1 and CDR2: LGHNA, YNFKEQ. The CDR3 spells CASSQETLRVEGGETQYF. DNA for the CDR3: TGTGCCAGCAGCCAAGAGACCCTACGCGTGGAGGGAGGAGAGACCCAGTACTTC.

The chain combines TRBV7-9 with TRBJ2-3; no reliable D call. Germline V gene sequence: CDR1 SEHNR, CDR2 FQNEAQ (reference sequence). V dropped 2 bases and J dropped 0 bases, with 6 bases sitting between them. The CDR3 has 14 amino acids. The CDR3 region has the DNA TGTGCCAGCAGCTTACAGGCAAGCACAGATACGCAGTATTTT. This encodes CASSLQASTDTQYF.

V gene TRBV7-9 combines with J gene TRBJ2-1; TRBD2 might be the D (6 bases). CDR1 is SEHNR and CDR2 is FQNEAQ in the germline V gene (reference sequence). With 4 bases removed from V and 1 base from J, the gap between germline ends came to 20 bases. This CDR3 spans 18 amino acids. The CDR3 protein is CASSSIRLLSGSYNEQFF. The CDR3 DNA is TGTGCCAGCAGCTCTATACGACTCCTTAGCGGTTCCTACAATGAGCAGTTCTTC.

A remark on this clone: Other nucleotide sequences in the sample specify the same CDR3. The V call is TRBV9, the J call TRBJ2-3; D call uncertain. The CDR3 is 12 residues long. CDR1 is SGDLS and CDR2 is YYNGEE in the germline V gene. Between the trimmed V and J ends, which lost 2 bases and 4 bases, there was a span of 5 bases. CDR3 DNA sequence: TGTGCCAGCAGCGTTTCGGCAGATACGCAGTATTTT. As protein: CASSVSADTQYF. The full variable domain, in which reference TRBV9 and TRBJ2-3 provide the parts outside the CDR3, is DSGVTQTPKHLITATGQRVTLRCSPRSGDLSVYWYQQSLDQGLQFLIQYYNGEERAKGNILERFSAQQFPDLHSELNLSSLELGDSALYFCASSVSADTQYFGPGTRLTVL.

The chain uses TRBV28 and TRBJ2-1, with D tentatively TRBD2 (5 bases). Germline CDR1 and CDR2: MDHEN and SYDVKM. CDR3 length equals 12 residues. V shed 7 bases and J shed 7 bases, with 11 bases lying between them. The CDR3 sequence: CASKASRNEQFF. The CDR3 coding sequence is TGTGCCAGCAAGGCTAGCAGGAATGAGCAGTTCTTC.

This clone was counted a few times. The chain uses TRBV27 and TRBJ2-7, with TRBD2 identical over 7 bases. The CDR3 sequence is 15 residues long. Germline V gene lookup returns CDR1 MNHEY and CDR2 SMNVEV (reference sequence). The junction had 9 bases not matched to a gene; V was cut back by 5 bases and J by 2 bases. Written as DNA, the CDR3 is TGTGCCAGCAGTCCAACGATCGGGGGGACCTACGAGCAGTACTTC. Encoded protein: CASSPTIGGTYEQYF.

The chain carries TRBV10-2 and TRBJ2-7; D gene ambiguous. Between the trimmed V and J ends, which lost 3 bases and 3 bases, there was a span of 6 bases. The CDR3 has 12 amino acids. The germline V gene encodes CDR1 WSHSY and CDR2 SAAADI. In DNA form, the CDR3 reads TGCGCCAGCAGTGACAACGACTACGAGCAGTACTTC. Encoded protein: CASSDNDYEQYF.

This chain connects TRBV5-6 to TRBJ2-5; 9 bases line up with TRBD1. The J call may not be correct, given that the DNA end is closer to TRBJ2-7. This CDR3 contains 12 residues. CDR1 and CDR2 (germline): SGHDT, YYEEEE. CDR3 nucleotide sequence: TGTGCCAGCAGCACAGGGGGCCCCGAGCAGTACTTC. Its translation is CASSTGGPEQYF.

The CDR3 region is CASSEGEAFF. The CDR3 bases are TGTGCCAGCTCAGAGGGTGAAGCTTTCTTT. The genes are TRBV18 and TRBJ1-1; D uncertain. V lost 5 bases and J 7 bases, leaving 5 bases between the germline ends. CDR1 is KGHSH, CDR2 LQKENI, per germline. The CDR3 covers 10 residues.